This TCR beta chain was identified in a study of T-cell memory formation after mild COVID-19. Findings of the study overall: Contracting CD4+ clones were located mainly in CM and EM, and CD8+ clones in EMRA.

From the 5' RACE reads, TCRdb called clonotypes with MiXCR, one entry per CDR3 protein. Found here are roughly 130,000 distinct CDR3 sequences, 15% to 20% of them singletons; the top ten hold roughly 5.3%. As regards this clonotype: Its specificity is unknown.

The TCR comes from a man between 18 and 35 years old who had mild COVID-19 (a few samples of this study predate the infection). Cell type and time point are not known. Sequencing was performed on PBMCs or a T cell subset sorted from them (not recorded which).

The CDR3 here is CSAGVGRWTEAFF. The CDR3 DNA reads TGCAGCGCAGGCGTCGGGAGGTGGACTGAAGCTTTCTTT. V is TRBV29-1 and J is TRBJ1-1; no clear D. Germline lookup yields CDR1 SQVTM and CDR2 ANQGSEA. The V end was cut by 7 bases, the J end by 5 bases, with 17 bases between. This CDR3 has 13 residues.